This T cell receptor beta chain was identified during a study of blood T cell repertoires in COVID-19. Study overall: Both acute and convalescent COVID-19 samples were obtained from the United States, Italy and Spain. T cells, B-cell-depleted T cells, or PBMCs provided the cDNA or gDNA that served as material.

Original methodology: Quantification of nucleated cells was approximated via reference gene primer amplification. The assay was immunoSEQ multiplex PCR, and TCRdb's table has in-frame clones only and misses some. V and J calls and clone size follow that table, whereas D and trimming were derived from the DNA. The table has about 340,000 clones, around 82% seen once; the top ten hold 2.5% to 3%. The J segment lost 6 bases and the V segment lost 2 bases, leaving 4 bases of the junction unmatched. The CDR3 covers 14 residues. Germline V gene data show CDR1 as SGHVS and CDR2 as FQNEAQ. Material for sequencing was peripheral blood. The TCR was taken from a man between 25 and 39 years old with active or convalescent COVID-19. This chain joins TRBV7-8 and TRBJ1-5; 7 positions agree with TRBD1. As DNA, the CDR3 is TGTGCCAGCAGCTTAAGAGGGGGCTTTCAGCCCCAGCATTTT. It yields the protein CASSLRGGFQPQHF. Together with reference TRBV7-8 and TRBJ1-5, the CDR3 gives the full variable domain: GAGVSQSPRYKVAKRGQDVALRCDPISGHVSLFWYQQALGQGPEFLTYFQNEAQLDKSGLPSDRFFAERPEGSVSTLKIQRTQQEDSAVYLCASSLRGGFQPQHFGDGTRLSIL.